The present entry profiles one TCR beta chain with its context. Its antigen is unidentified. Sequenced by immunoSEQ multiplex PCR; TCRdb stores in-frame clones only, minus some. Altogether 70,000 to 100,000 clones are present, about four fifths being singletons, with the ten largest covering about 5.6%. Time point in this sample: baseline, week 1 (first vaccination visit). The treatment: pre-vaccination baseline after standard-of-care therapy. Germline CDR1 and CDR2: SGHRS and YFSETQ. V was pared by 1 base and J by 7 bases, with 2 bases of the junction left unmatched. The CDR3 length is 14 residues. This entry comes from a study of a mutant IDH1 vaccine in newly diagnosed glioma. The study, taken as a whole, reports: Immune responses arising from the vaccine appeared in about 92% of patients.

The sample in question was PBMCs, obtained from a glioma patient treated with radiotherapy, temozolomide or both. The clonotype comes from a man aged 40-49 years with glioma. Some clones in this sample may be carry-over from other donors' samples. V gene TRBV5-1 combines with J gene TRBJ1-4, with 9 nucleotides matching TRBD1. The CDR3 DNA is TGCGCCAGCAGCTTGCGGACAGGGGTTGAAAAACTGTTTTTT. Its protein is CASSLRTGVEKLFF.